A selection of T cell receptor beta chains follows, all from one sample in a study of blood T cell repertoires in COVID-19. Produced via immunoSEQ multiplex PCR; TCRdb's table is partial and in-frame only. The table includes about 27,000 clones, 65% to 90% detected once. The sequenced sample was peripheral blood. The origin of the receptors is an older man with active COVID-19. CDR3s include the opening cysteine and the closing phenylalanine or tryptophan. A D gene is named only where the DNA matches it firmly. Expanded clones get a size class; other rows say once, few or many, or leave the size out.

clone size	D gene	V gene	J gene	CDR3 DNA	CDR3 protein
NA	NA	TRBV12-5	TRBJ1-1	TGTGCTAGTGGTTTGCAGGGGAACACTGAAGCTTTCTTT	CASGLQGNTEAFF
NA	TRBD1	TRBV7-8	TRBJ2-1	TGTGCCAGCAGCTACCCGGGACAGGTTAACAATGAGCAGTTCTTC	CASSYPGQVNNEQFF
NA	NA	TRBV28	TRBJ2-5	TGTGCCAGCAGTTTATGGAGGGGCGGGGCGCAACAAGAGACCCAGTACTTC	CASSLWRGGAQQETQYF
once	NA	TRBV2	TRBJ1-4	TGTGCCAGCCTGGACCCGGGGTGGGATGAAAAACTGTTTTTT	CASLDPGWDEKLFF
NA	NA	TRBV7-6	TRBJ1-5	TGTGCCAGCAGCCGGGAACAGGGCCTCAATCAGCCCCAGCATTTT	CASSREQGLNQPQHF
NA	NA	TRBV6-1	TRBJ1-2	TGTGCCAGCAGTGACCTGGGGGCGAGATATGGCTACACCTTC	CASSDLGARYGYTF
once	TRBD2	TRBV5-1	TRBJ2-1	TGCGCCAGCAGCTTTGGGACTAGCGGGAGCGCATACGATGAGCAGTTCTTC	CASSFGTSGSAYDEQFF
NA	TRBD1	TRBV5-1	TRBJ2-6	TGCGCCAGCAGCCTAGGACAGGGCTCTGGGGCCAACGTCCTGACTTTC	CASSLGQGSGANVLTF
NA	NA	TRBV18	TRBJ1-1	TGTGCCAGCTCACCCCCCAGGGGAGTTGCTGAAGCTTTCTTT	CASSPPRGVAEAFF
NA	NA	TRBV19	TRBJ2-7	TGTGCCAGTAGTATAGATGATACGCGCCATAAGTACTTC	CASSIDDTRHKYF
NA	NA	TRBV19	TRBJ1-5	TGTGCCAGTAGTCCCCCGGGGGGGGGCGACCTCATGGGGAAAAAGCCCCAGCATTTT	CASSPPGGGDLMGKKPQHF
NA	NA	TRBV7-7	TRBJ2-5	TGTGCTAGCAGCTTCGACATAAACCAAGAGACCCAGTACTTC	CASSFDINQETQYF
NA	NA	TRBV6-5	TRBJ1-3	TGTGCCAGCATCACGGGTTTATCTGGAAACACCATATATTTT	CASITGLSGNTIYF
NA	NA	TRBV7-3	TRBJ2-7	TGTGCCAGCAGCTTAGGTTTGGGGCACTCCTACGAGCAGTACTTC	CASSLGLGHSYEQYF
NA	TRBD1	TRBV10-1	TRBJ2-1	TGCGCCAACCCGGGACAGGTGTACAATGAGCAGTTCTTC	CANPGQVYNEQFF
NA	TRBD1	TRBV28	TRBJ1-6	TGTGCCAGCACCCCCCGGGACAGGGGTAATTCACCCCTCCACTTT	CASTPRDRGNSPLHF
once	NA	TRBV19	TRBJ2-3	TGTGCCAGTTCTGGGGGCAGGGGAACCACAGATACGCAGTATTTT	CASSGGRGTTDTQYF
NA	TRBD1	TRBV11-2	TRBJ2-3	TGTGCCAGCAGCTTCACGGACAGGGTCACAGATACGCAGTATTTT	CASSFTDRVTDTQYF
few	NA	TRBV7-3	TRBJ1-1	TGTGCCAGCAGCGTGGACAGCCACACTGAAGCTTTCTTT	CASSVDSHTEAFF
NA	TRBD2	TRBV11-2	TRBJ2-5	TGTGCCAGCGTTGGGAGGGCGGGAGAGACCCAGTACTTC	CASVGRAGETQYF
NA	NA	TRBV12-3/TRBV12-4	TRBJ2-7	TGTGCCAGCAGTCTCCCCCCGGGGGTCCCGCAGTACTTC	CASSLPPGVPQYF
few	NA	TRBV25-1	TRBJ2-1	TGTGCCAGCCGGCCCCCAGGCAATGAGCAGTTCTTC	CASRPPGNEQFF
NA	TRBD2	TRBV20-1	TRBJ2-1	TGCAGTGCTAGTGCCGGTAGCGGGAGTCGTTATGAGCAGTTCTTC	CSASAGSGSRYEQFF
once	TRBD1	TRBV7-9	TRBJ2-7	TGTGCCAGCAGCTCACCTGGGACAGGGCCCTACGAGCAGTACTTC	CASSSPGTGPYEQYF
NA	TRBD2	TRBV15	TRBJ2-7	TGTGCCACCAGCAGGACTAGCGGGGGCTACTACGAGCAGTACTTC	CATSRTSGGYYEQYF
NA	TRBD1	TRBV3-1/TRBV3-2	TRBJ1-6	TGTGCCAGCAGCCACGGGACAGGGGTTTCACCCCTCCACTTT	CASSHGTGVSPLHF
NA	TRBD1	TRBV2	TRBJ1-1	TGTGCCAGCAGTGTGGGACAGGCCACCACTGAAGCTTTCTTT	CASSVGQATTEAFF
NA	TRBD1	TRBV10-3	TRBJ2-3	TGTGCCACCAAAAGTTCGGGACAGGGGGTGGATACGCAGTATTTT	CATKSSGQGVDTQYF
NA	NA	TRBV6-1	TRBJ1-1	TGTGCCAGCAGTGTTACAAGGAGGAGTCGGATTAACACTGAAGCTTTCTTT	CASSVTRRSRINTEAFF
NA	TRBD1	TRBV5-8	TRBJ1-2	TGTGCCAGCAGCTTGTACGGGACAGTGACATATGGCTACACCTTC	CASSLYGTVTYGYTF
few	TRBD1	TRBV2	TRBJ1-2	TGTGCCAGCAGTGGGGACAGGTGGTACTATGGCTACACCTTC	CASSGDRWYYGYTF
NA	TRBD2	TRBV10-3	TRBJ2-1	TGTGCCATCAGTGGGGGACTAACGCTCACTGAGCAGTTCTTC	CAISGGLTLTEQFF
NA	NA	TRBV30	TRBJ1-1	TGTGCCTGGAGAGCAGGGGTAACTGAAGCTTTCTTT	CAWRAGVTEAFF